These 15 T cell receptor beta chains share one sample of origin, sequenced in a study of blood T cells in healthy people across ages. PCR was performed a second time for about 7 to 12 cycles using a sample-barcoded 5' primer and a J-beta primer mix. In TCRdb, the 5' RACE reads were re-called with MiXCR into one record per CDR3 protein. The repertoire holds about 1.6 million distinct CDR3 sequences, with 30% to 35% as singletons. Sequencing was carried out using blood. The receptor source for this set is a woman aged 25 to 39 in good health.

The count of this clonotype is one. V gene TRBV10-3 combines with J gene TRBJ2-3; D possibly corresponds to TRBD2 (6 bases). The V and J ends lost 6 bases and 4 bases respectively, with 11 bases between them. The CDR3 runs to 13 residues. Germline values: CDR1 ENHRY, CDR2 SYGVKD. CDR3 bases: TGTGCCATCAGGGTTCCGGGGGCAGATACGCAGTATTTT. This encodes CAIRVPGADTQYF.

The genes are TRBV6-1 and TRBJ2-1, with 15 bases lining up with TRBD2. This CDR3 is 16 amino acids long. Germline V gene sequence: CDR1 MNHNS, CDR2 SASEGT. The trim removed 1 base at V and 7 bases at J, leaving 2 bases unmatched. The CDR3 sequence: CASSEGTSGRVNEQFF. The CDR3 nucleotides are TGTGCCAGCAGTGAAGGGACTAGCGGGAGGGTGAATGAGCAGTTCTTC.

This clonotype was detected only a few times. The V call is TRBV27, the J call TRBJ2-7; 7 bases match TRBD1. Trimming cost V 2 bases and J 7 bases; bases outside gene matches: 5. The CDR3 loop spans 13 amino acids. Germline V gene data show CDR1 as MNHEY and CDR2 as SMNVEV (reference sequence). The CDR3 region has the DNA TGTGCCAGCAGTTTAATAGGGGGCCGGGAGCAGTACTTC. Translation: CASSLIGGREQYF.

This chain joins TRBV5-6 and TRBJ2-5; no firm D call. Per the germline V gene, CDR1 is SGHDT and CDR2 is YYEEEE. There are 13 residues in the CDR3. With 2 bases removed from V and 5 bases from J, the gap between germline ends came to 10 bases. The CDR3 bases are TGTGCCAGCAGCTTAAGTTCTCACGAGACCCAGTACTTC. Translated, it gives CASSLSSHETQYF. The variable domain in full, with the rest retrieved from reference TRBV5-6 and TRBJ2-5, is DAGVTQSPTHLIKTRGQQVTLRCSPKSGHDTVSWYQQALGQGPQFIFQYYEEEERQRGNFPDRFSGHQFPNYSSELNVNALLLGDSALYLCASSLSSHETQYFGPGTRLLVL.

The chain is built from TRBV12-3 or TRBV12-4 and TRBJ2-3; 11 nucleotides line up with TRBD2. The CDR3 is 16 amino acids. V gave up 2 bases and J gave up 4 bases; unmatched junction bases: 5. CDR3 in amino acids: CASSLTSGSGADTQYF. For the CDR3, the DNA is TGTGCCAGCAGTTTAACTAGCGGGAGTGGAGCAGATACGCAGTATTTT.

Comments on this clonotype: The junction differs from germline at one of its ends, possibly a read error. This chain links TRBV10-3 with TRBJ2-3; the D gene is possibly TRBD2 (5 bases). From germline, CDR1 is ENHRY and CDR2 SYGVKD. The CDR3 is 15 residues long. The CDR3 DNA reads TGTGCCACCAGTGAACTAGTTCCTAGCACAGATACGCAGTATTTT. As protein: CATSELVPSTDTQYF.

There are many counts of this clonotype. The rearrangement links TRBV27 to TRBJ2-7; D is unresolved. CDR1 MNHEY and CDR2 SMNVEV come from the germline V gene (reference sequence). Trimming cost V 6 bases and J 2 bases, with 11 bases left between them. CDR3 size: 13 residues. The CDR3 DNA reads as TGTGCCAGCAGCCCCGGGCCCCCCTACGAGCAGTACTTC. This sequence encodes CASSPGPPYEQYF.

In its sample, this clonotype was seen a few times. The DNA of the CDR3 is TGCGCCAGCAGCTCGACAGGGATCTATGGCTACACCTTC. Protein sequence: CASSSTGIYGYTF. This sequence joins TRBV5-1 and TRBJ1-2, with TRBD1 matching 7 bases. The V gene end was trimmed by 3 bases and the J gene end by 4 bases; junction bases not matched to a gene: 3. The CDR3 sequence is 13 residues long. Germline CDR1 is SGHRS and CDR2 is YFSETQ.

The rearrangement links TRBV4-1 to TRBJ2-3, with TRBD2 matching over 10 bases. The CDR3 is 15 amino acids. Germline CDR1 MGHRA, CDR2 YSYEKL. Trimming at V came to 5 bases and at J to 5 bases, leaving 7 bases not matched to a gene. DNA for the CDR3: TGCGCCAGCAGCTCCCTCGGGACTAGCGTAGATACGCAGTATTTT. Amino acids: CASSSLGTSVDTQYF.

This clonotype has a handful of counts. V and J are TRBV4-1 and TRBJ2-7; TRBD1 matches 7 bases. Germline V gives CDR1 MGHRA, CDR2 YSYEKL. V was clipped by 3 bases and J by 3 bases; unmatched bases: 11. This CDR3 spans 16 amino acids. In DNA form, the CDR3 reads TGCGCCAGCAGCCATCCCCCGACAGGGAAGGGCTACGAGCAGTACTTC. This encodes CASSHPPTGKGYEQYF.

The chain combines TRBV6-6 with TRBJ2-5; 9 bases line up with TRBD2. The CDR3 contains 16 residues. Germline loops: CDR1 MNHNY, CDR2 SVGAGI (reference sequence). The J segment lost 2 bases and the V segment lost 4 bases, leaving 8 bases of the junction unmatched. The CDR3 here is CASSWEAGGTQETQYF. In nucleotides, the CDR3 is TGTGCCAGCAGTTGGGAGGCGGGGGGGACACAAGAGACCCAGTACTTC.

Turning to this clonotype: The junction and the germline gene differ at one end; a read error may be behind it. V usage is TRBV5-6 and J usage is TRBJ2-1; 11 bases line up with TRBD2. Germline CDR1 reads SGHDT; CDR2 reads YYEEEE. The CDR3 loop spans 14 amino acids. The CDR3 DNA reads TGTGCCAGCAGACTAGCGGGAGAGCACAATGAGCGGTTCTTC. This codes for CASRLAGEHNERFF.

The J gene is TRBJ1-2, the V gene TRBV9, with TRBD1 as a possible D gene (5 bases). There are 17 residues in the CDR3. Germline CDR1 SGDLS, CDR2 YYNGEE. The V end lost 1 base, the J end lost 0 bases, and 16 bases lay between the germline ends. The DNA of the CDR3 is TGTGCCAGCAGCGTATCGACGGGACTGATTACTAACTATGGCTACACCTTC. Encoded protein: CASSVSTGLITNYGYTF.

This clonotype was detected ten times or more. The chain combines TRBV20-1 with TRBJ2-7; D gene uncertain. V lost 0 bases to trimming and J lost 5 bases, with 11 bases between them. This CDR3 has 13 amino acids. CDR1 DFQATT and CDR2 SNEGSKA come from the germline V gene (reference sequence). CDR3 sequence: CSARDLRADEQYF. The CDR3 DNA reads as TGCAGTGCTAGAGATCTAAGGGCGGACGAGCAGTACTTC.

This clonotype came up many times. This chain joins TRBV7-9 and TRBJ2-7; 11 nucleotides match TRBD1. The CDR3 is 15 residues long. Losses at the gene ends were 4 bases for V and 5 bases for J; bases not matched to a gene: 7. Germline V gene lookup returns CDR1 SEHNR and CDR2 FQNEAQ (reference sequence). The CDR3 loop reads CASSYRTGGHDEQYF. The CDR3 DNA is TGTGCCAGCAGCTACCGGACAGGGGGCCATGACGAGCAGTACTTC.